This T cell receptor beta chain was retrieved from a study of neurological immune-mediated disorders. Using its own MiXCR run on the 5' RACE reads, TCRdb lists one record per CDR3 protein. The data show roughly 38,000 distinct CDR3 sequences, around 7.8% seen once. In this sample, this clonotype turned up many times. A read error may account for a junction end that differs from germline. This receptor was obtained from a woman aged 35 to 49 in good health. The sequenced sample was PBMCs.

The CDR3 reads CASSPKGAGDTQYF. In DNA, the CDR3 is TGTGCTAGCAGCCCCAAGGGGGCTGGGGATACGCAGTATTTT. J is TRBJ2-3 and V is TRBV7-7, with 7 bases identical to TRBD1. CDR1 is SSHAT and CDR2 is FNYEAQ in the germline V gene (reference sequence). This CDR3 is 14 amino acids long.